Described below is a single T cell receptor beta chain sequence and its context. This sample is part of a study of response to subunit inactivated influenza vaccine. This CDR3 spans 11 amino acids. V was clipped by 4 bases and J by 6 bases, with 6 bases between them. Looked up from germline, CDR1 is SNHLY and CDR2 is FYNNEI. MiXCR, applied by TCRdb to the RT-PCR reads, yields one record per CDR3 protein. The data contain 150,000 to 200,000 distinct CDR3 sequences, around a tenth of them singletons. The chain couples TRBV2 to TRBJ1-2; TRBD1 is a possible D gene (5 bases). This clonotype was sampled from a man aged 50 to 75 who received an inactivated influenza vaccine. Sequences were derived from CD8+ T cells sorted from PBMCs, sampled about 24 months after vaccination. CDR3 DNA sequence: TGTGCCAGCAGTGGCAGGGATGGCTACACCTTC. Its protein product is CASSGRDGYTF.